This T cell receptor beta chain emerged from a study of T cells in Graves' hyperthyroidism and ophthalmopathy. Study results and limitations: Most thyroid-expanded clonotypes above 0.001 were also found in blood.

For Graves' hyperthyroidism to be stable, ophthalmopathy could not progress within 18 months. This clonotype occurred many times. Its antigen is still unknown. The CDR3 regions of TCR beta were amplified from RNA transcripts. The HTBI primer set served for first-round RT-PCR of the TCR CDR3. TCRdb independently ran MiXCR on the multiplex PCR reads; one entry per CDR3 protein. This table holds approximately 420,000 distinct CDR3 sequences, roughly 15% found once. J lost 8 bases, V lost 0 bases, and 6 bases had no gene match. Germline V gene lookup returns CDR1 MNHEY and CDR2 SVGEGT. CDR3 length equals 15 residues.

Material: blood. The clonotype comes from a woman aged 18-29 years with Graves' hyperthyroidism. The chain carries TRBV6-2 or TRBV6-3 and TRBJ2-1; 8 positions agree with TRBD1. This CDR3 is CASSYSKQGADEQFF. The CDR3 DNA is TGTGCCAGCAGTTACTCGAAGCAGGGGGCAGATGAGCAGTTCTTC.